This T cell receptor (beta chain) came from a study of T-cell memory formation after mild COVID-19. Study at large: Most TCR clusters belonged to a single donor. Study outcomes and limitations: Contracting clones, day 15 to 85, had balanced CD4/CD8, and later expanders favored CD4+.

TCRdb used MiXCR to reprocess the 5' RACE reads, holding one entry per CDR3 protein. The sample gives approximately 260,000 distinct CDR3 sequences, more than 15% of which show up once; around 23% is in the top ten. The sample holds a few counts of this clonotype. Its antigen is undetermined. This CDR3 spans 15 amino acids. The germline V gene has CDR1 ENHRY and CDR2 SYGVKD. Losses at the gene ends were 10 bases for V and 1 base for J; bases not matched to a gene: 10. The sequenced sample consisted of PBMCs or a T cell subset sorted from them (not recorded which). The chain is built from TRBV10-3 and TRBJ2-3, with 8 bases aligning to TRBD2. This receptor was identified in a man in his late teens or twenties who had mild COVID-19 (a few samples of this study predate the infection). Cell type and time point are not known. Written as DNA, the CDR3 is TGTGCCACGGGAGGGGGGGCCTTACGCACAGATACGCAGTATTTT. It yields the protein CATGGGALRTDTQYF.